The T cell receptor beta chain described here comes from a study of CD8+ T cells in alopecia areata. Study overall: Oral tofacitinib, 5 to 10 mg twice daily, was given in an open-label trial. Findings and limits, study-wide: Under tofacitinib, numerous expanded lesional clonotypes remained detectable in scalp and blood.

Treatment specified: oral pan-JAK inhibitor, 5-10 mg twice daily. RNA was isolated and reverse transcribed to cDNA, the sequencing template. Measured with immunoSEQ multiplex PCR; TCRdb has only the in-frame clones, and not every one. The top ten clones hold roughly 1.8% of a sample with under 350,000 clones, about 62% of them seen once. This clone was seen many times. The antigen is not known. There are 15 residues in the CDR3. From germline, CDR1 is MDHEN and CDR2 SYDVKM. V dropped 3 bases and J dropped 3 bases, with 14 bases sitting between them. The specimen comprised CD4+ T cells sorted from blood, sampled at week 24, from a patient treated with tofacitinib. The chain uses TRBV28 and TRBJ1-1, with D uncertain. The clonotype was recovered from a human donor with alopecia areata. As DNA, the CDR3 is TGTGCCAGCAGTTTCGGGTTCGGTGGGGACACTGAAGCTTTCTTT. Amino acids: CASSFGFGGDTEAFF.